The 25 T cell receptor beta chains reported below all come from one sample, sequenced in a study of shared clonotypes between healthy human individuals (dated by TCRdb to between 2020 and 2021). Libraries were built with the immunoSEQ multiplex PCR assay. TCRdb retrieved this table from immuneACCESS and kept in-frame rearrangements only. Not all clones are present; in checked studies, unresolved V genes account for under half, and no reason is known for the remainder. The sample table shows 550,000 to 700,000 clones, and 60% to 75% are seen once. In total, the top ten clones hold 1.5% to 2% of the sample. Specimen: memory CD4+ T cells sorted from blood. In light of the paper, this sample's cell subset or site label describes: CD45RA-negative fraction. These receptors were taken from a woman aged 25 to 39 in good health.

This rearrangement joins TRBV4-1 to TRBJ1-5, with 8 bases matching TRBD1. This CDR3 has 16 amino acids. V shed 0 bases, J shed 1 base, and the junction held 2 bases outside the gene matches. The germline V gene has CDR1 MGHRA and CDR2 YSYEKL. CDR3 loop: CASSQDRTGSNQPQHF. The CDR3 DNA is TGCGCCAGCAGCCAAGATAGGACAGGGAGCAATCAGCCCCAGCATTTT.

The J gene is TRBJ2-1, the V gene TRBV5-7; 7 nucleotides agree with TRBD1. TRBV5-7 is known as an ORF, though its function is uncertain. The CDR3 covers 16 residues. Trimming at V came to 3 bases and at J to 6 bases, leaving 12 bases not matched to a gene. CDR3 amino acids: CASSYQDREKVNEQFF. The CDR3 DNA reads TGTGCCAGCAGCTACCAAGACAGGGAGAAGGTCAATGAGCAGTTCTTC.

This clone has just a few counts. The chain is built from TRBV7-9 and TRBJ1-2; TRBD1 is a possible D gene (5 bases). Trimming stripped 5 bases from V and 4 bases from J, with 11 bases between. CDR3 length equals 13 residues. CDR1 is SEHNR, CDR2 FQNEAQ, per germline (reference sequence). CDR3: CASSPDILYGYTF. The CDR3 nucleotides are TGTGCCAGCAGCCCGGACATCCTCTATGGCTACACCTTC. Combining the CDR3 with reference TRBV7-9 and TRBJ1-2 gives the whole variable domain DTGVSQNPRHKITKRGQNVTFRCDPISEHNRLYWYRQTLGQGPEFLTYFQNEAQLEKSRLLSDRFSAERPKGSFSTLEIQRTEQGDSAMYLCASSPDILYGYTFGSGTRLTVV.

V and J are TRBV28 and TRBJ1-5; 7 nucleotides match TRBD1. The CDR3 runs 16 residues. The trim removed 5 bases at V and 7 bases at J, leaving 14 bases unmatched. Per germline, CDR1 MDHEN and CDR2 SYDVKM. The CDR3, as DNA: TGTGCCAGCAGTGTAAGGACAGGTCCCACCGGGCAGCCCCAGCATTTT. As protein: CASSVRTGPTGQPQHF.

The chain links TRBV7-2 to TRBJ2-2; no reliable D call. Germline V gene data show CDR1 as SGHTA and CDR2 as FQGNSA. The CDR3 has 16 amino acids. Trimming shortened V by 1 base and J by 6 bases, and 15 bases separated the two germline ends. The CDR3 nucleotides read TGTGCCAGCAGCTTAGTTGATGCTTTTATTCCCGGGGAGCTGTTTTTT. As protein: CASSLVDAFIPGELFF.

The rearrangement joins TRBV11-3 to TRBJ2-5; unclear D gene. TRBJ2-7 explains the end of the DNA better; the J call may be wrong. Germline CDR1 is SGHNT and CDR2 is YENEEA. The CDR3 consists of 15 residues. CDR3 bases: TGTGCCAGCAGCATTCCTGGGTCGCAATCCTACGAGCAGTACTTC. It translates to CASSIPGSQSYEQYF.

CDR3 DNA sequence: TGCGCCAGCAGCATCGGACAGGGTTGGTACACCGGGGAGCTGTTTTTT. Translation: CASSIGQGWYTGELFF. The chain couples TRBV5-1 to TRBJ2-2; 8 bases match TRBD1. The CDR3 is 16 residues long. V lost 4 bases, J lost 3 bases, and 8 bases stayed unmatched. Per the germline V gene, CDR1 is SGHRS and CDR2 is YFSETQ.

The chain has TRBV28 and TRBJ2-5, with 7 bases that match TRBD1. V lost 3 bases and J lost 6; bases outside the gene matches: 10. The CDR3 contains 15 residues. In germline, CDR1 is MDHEN, CDR2 SYDVKM. The DNA of the CDR3 is TGTGCCAGCAGTTTGTTCTCAAGGGGGCAAAAGACCCAGTACTTC. It codes for CASSLFSRGQKTQYF. The variable domain in full, with the rest retrieved from reference TRBV28 and TRBJ2-5, is DVKVTQSSRYLVKRTGEKVFLECVQDMDHENMFWYRQDPGLGLRLIYFSYDVKMKEKGDIPEGYSVSREKKERFSLILESASTNQTSMYLCASSLFSRGQKTQYFGPGTRLLVL.

V is TRBV7-9 and J is TRBJ2-7, with 9 bases identical to TRBD2. In germline, CDR1 is SEHNR, CDR2 FQNEAQ (reference sequence). There are 14 residues in the CDR3. The junction had 7 bases not matched to a gene; V was cut back by 6 bases and J by 4 bases. In nucleotides, the CDR3 is TGTGCCAGCAGTCCTAGCGGGATGTCGTACGAGCAGTACTTC. This encodes CASSPSGMSYEQYF.

This chain uses TRBV5-1 with TRBJ1-3; weak D call: TRBD1 (6 bases). The CDR3 consists of 16 residues. V lost 3 bases and J 0 bases, leaving 13 bases between the germline ends. CDR1 and CDR2 (germline): SGHRS, YFSETQ. CDR3 sequence (DNA): TGCGCCAGCAGCTCAGGACAGAAAGTCTCTGGAAACACCATATATTTT. Residues: CASSSGQKVSGNTIYF.

The chain carries TRBV7-8 and TRBJ2-7; 8 nucleotides align to TRBD2. V lost 3 bases, J lost 5 bases, and 12 bases stayed unmatched. Germline CDR1 and CDR2: SGHVS and FQNEAQ. This CDR3 contains 16 residues. The CDR3 reads CASSFLVREGRDEQYF. CDR3 coding DNA: TGTGCCAGCAGCTTCTTGGTTCGGGAGGGCCGGGACGAGCAGTACTTC. Filled out from reference TRBV7-8 and TRBJ2-7, the complete variable domain reads GAGVSQSPRYKVAKRGQDVALRCDPISGHVSLFWYQQALGQGPEFLTYFQNEAQLDKSGLPSDRFFAERPEGSVSTLKIQRTQQEDSAVYLCASSFLVREGRDEQYFGPGTRLTVT.

V is TRBV9 and J is TRBJ2-3; 11 nucleotides agree with TRBD2. There are 17 residues in the CDR3. CDR1 and CDR2 from the germline V gene are SGDLS and YYNGEE. V was pared by 3 bases and J by 0 bases, with 6 bases of the junction left unmatched. The CDR3 spells CASSALAGGISTDTQYF. The CDR3 coding sequence is TGTGCCAGCAGCGCGTTAGCGGGAGGGATTAGCACAGATACGCAGTATTTT.

The chain couples TRBV2 to TRBJ1-1; D unclear. The V end was cut by 6 bases, the J end by 5 bases, with 16 bases between. Germline V gene lookup returns CDR1 SNHLY and CDR2 FYNNEI. The CDR3 has 14 residues. The DNA of the CDR3 is TGTGCCAGCAGCCGCACTTGGAGAAAGACTGAAGCTTTCTTT. It specifies CASSRTWRKTEAFF.

This rearrangement joins TRBV15 to TRBJ2-1, with 8 nucleotides matching TRBD1. CDR3 length: 18 amino acids. Germline loops: CDR1 LNHNV, CDR2 YYDKDF (reference sequence). V shed 5 bases, J shed 1 base, and the junction held 13 bases outside the gene matches. CDR3 protein: CATSGFDLQGVSYNEQFF. For the CDR3, the DNA is TGTGCCACCAGCGGGTTCGATTTACAGGGGGTATCCTACAATGAGCAGTTCTTC.

Worth noting for this clone: This likely reflects a read error, since a far larger clone is one base away. The same CDR3 can be traced to other DNA sequences in this sample. This chain joins TRBV28 and TRBJ1-2; D possibly corresponds to TRBD1 (6 bases). This CDR3 has 12 residues. From germline, CDR1 is MDHEN and CDR2 SYDVKM. Trimming pared 5 bases from V and 5 bases from J, leaving 9 bases between. The CDR3 is CASSRQDYGYTF. The CDR3 region has the DNA TGTGCCAGCAGTCGACAGGATTATGGCTACACCTTC.

The chain combines TRBV10-3 with TRBJ2-1; TRBD2 aligns across 9 bases. CDR3 length: 15 residues. After removal of 5 bases from V and 4 bases from J, the junction contained 6 bases not matched to a gene. CDR1 and CDR2 from the germline V gene are ENHRY and SYGVKD. DNA for the CDR3: TGTGCCATCAGTTTTCAAGCGGGAGGTTACAATGAGCAGTTCTTC. Protein: CAISFQAGGYNEQFF.

The chain uses TRBV6-6 and TRBJ2-7, with D uncertain. The CDR3 is 12 amino acids. With 7 bases removed from V and 2 bases from J, the gap between germline ends came to 9 bases. In germline, CDR1 is MNHNY, CDR2 SVGAGI (reference sequence). As DNA, the CDR3 is TGTGCCAGCAACACTGGGACCTACGAGCAGTACTTC. This encodes CASNTGTYEQYF.

The chain links TRBV19 to TRBJ2-1; tentative D call: TRBD2 (6 bases). V shed 4 bases and J shed 6 bases, with 19 bases lying between them. The CDR3 runs 16 residues. The germline V gene has CDR1 LNHDA and CDR2 SQIVND (reference sequence). CDR3 DNA sequence: TGTGCCAGTAGTAACGGGTACGGGACTCTCACCAATGAGCAGTTCTTC. This codes for CASSNGYGTLTNEQFF.

This clone was seen only a few times. CDR3 DNA sequence: TGCAGCGTTGAAGGGGGAAATGGAAACACCATATATTTT. This encodes CSVEGGNGNTIYF. The V gene is TRBV29-1, the J gene TRBJ1-3; D not certain. The CDR3 runs 13 residues. V was trimmed by 1 base and J by 3 bases, leaving 7 bases between them. Germline-derived CDR1 and CDR2 are SQVTM and ANQGSEA.

The chain recombines TRBV6-6 with TRBJ1-5, with D possibly being TRBD1 (6 bases). Germline-derived CDR1 and CDR2 are MNHNY and SVGAGI (reference sequence). This CDR3 spans 15 amino acids. Trimming cost V 0 bases and J 4 bases, with 10 bases left between them. CDR3 nucleotides: TGTGCCAGCAGTTACTCGACAGGAACAAATCAGCCCCAGCATTTT. Translated, it gives CASSYSTGTNQPQHF.

The gene calls are TRBV10-2 and TRBJ2-3; no clear D gene. The CDR3 is 14 amino acids. V lost 2 bases to trimming and J lost 4 bases, with 10 bases between them. The V gene's germline CDR1 is WSHSY and CDR2 SAAADI. This chain's CDR3 is CASSENSPPDTQYF. The CDR3 DNA sequence: TGCGCCAGCAGTGAGAACTCACCCCCAGATACGCAGTATTTT.

The table lists this clone with a few counts. The chain is built from TRBV5-6 and TRBJ2-6; TRBD2 aligns across 8 bases. The CDR3 is 17 amino acids. V shed 4 bases and J 0 bases; nucleotides not matched to a gene: 6. Looked up from germline, CDR1 is SGHDT and CDR2 is YYEEEE. For the CDR3, the DNA is TGTGCCAGCAGCCCAAACGGGGGGGCCTCTGGGGCCAACGTCCTGACTTTC. It specifies CASSPNGGASGANVLTF.

V usage is TRBV6-4 and J usage is TRBJ2-1, with 7 positions matching TRBD2. V was pared by 6 bases and J by 2 bases, with 7 bases of the junction left unmatched. The germline V gene encodes CDR1 MRHNA and CDR2 SNTAGT. The CDR3 totals 15 residues. CDR3 region: CASSEWLAAYNEQFF. CDR3 nucleotides: TGTGCCAGCAGCGAATGGCTAGCGGCCTACAATGAGCAGTTCTTC.

J is TRBJ2-7 and V is TRBV28; 10 bases agree with TRBD2. Germline lookup yields CDR1 MDHEN and CDR2 SYDVKM. Trimming removed 10 bases from V and 7 bases from J; junction bases left unmatched: 13. This CDR3 region has 14 residues. Here the CDR3 DNA reads TGTGCCATTCTCTCCTTAGCGGGAGGTAGAGAGCAGTACTTC. Residues: CAILSLAGGREQYF.

This clone showed up just a few times. V gene TRBV6-6 combines with J gene TRBJ1-2; D remains unclear. Trimming stripped 2 bases from V and 8 bases from J, with 15 bases between. This CDR3 has 14 residues. CDR1 and CDR2 from the germline V gene are MNHNY and SVGAGI (reference sequence). In DNA form, the CDR3 reads TGTGCCAGCAGTTACGACTCTCACCTTGGGGGCTACACCTTC. It is translated as CASSYDSHLGGYTF.